This paragraph reports one T cell receptor beta chain. No antigen is known for it. Base qualities are not recorded, but no much larger clone differs from it by a single base. The entry originates in a study of technical replicates of blood from a handful of donors (dated by TCRdb to 2016 to 2017). The library was prepared using the immunoSEQ multiplex PCR assay. This immuneACCESS table, as held by TCRdb, lists in-frame sequences with V and J called but not all clones. Of the missing ones, under half trace to an unresolved V gene in checked studies; the others have no known cause. Recorded for this sample are around 9,000 clones; 90% to 95% of them occurred a single time. Roughly 8.6% of the sample comes from the top ten. The CDR3 contains 15 residues, cysteine and phenylalanine counted. Only the CDR3 region is kept as DNA, spanning 45 bases read in frame from base 1. CDR1 and CDR2, per the germline V gene, are MNHNS and SASEGT. Relative to germline, V is missing 3 bases and J is missing 8 bases, with 6 bases of the junction outside any gene match.

This TCR came from a human donor in good health. Sequencing was done on a sample of PBMCs. Recombination linked TRBV6-1 to TRBJ2-2; 10 bases in the junction line up with TRBD1. For the CDR3, the sequence is CASSDGQGGVGELFF. The DNA sequence is as follows: TGTGCCAGCAGTGACGGACAGGGGGGAGTTGGGGAGCTGTTTTTT.